This T cell receptor (beta chain) was retrieved from a study of CD8 T cells in Susac syndrome. This CDR3 contains 13 residues. V lost 3 bases and J lost 6, with 11 bases in between. The germline gives CDR1 SGHAT, CDR2 FQDESV (reference sequence). This clonotype showed up just once. Random hexamers were used to reverse transcribe an amount of about 0.45 to 1 ug RNA. MiXCR, run by TCRdb on the immunoSEQ multiplex PCR reads, gives a single entry per CDR3 protein. The profile shows fewer than 80,000 distinct CDR3 sequences, over 90% of them singletons. This TCR was recovered from a human donor in good health. The source material was CD8+ T cells from PBMCs. The chain uses TRBV11-1 and TRBJ1-1; D call uncertain. The CDR3 DNA is TGTGCCAGCAGCTTCCGTTTTGGCCCTGAAGCTTTCTTT. Its protein is CASSFRFGPEAFF. The whole variable domain, remainder taken from reference TRBV11-1 and TRBJ1-1, is EAEVAQSPRYKITEKSQAVAFWCDPISGHATLYWYRQILGQGPELLVQFQDESVVDDSQLPKDRFSAERLKGVDSTLKIQPAELGDSAMYLCASSFRFGPEAFFGQGTRLTVV.